Listed below are T cell receptor beta chains from one sample, sequenced in a study of blood T cell repertoires in COVID-19. Some clones are missing from TCRdb's copy, which holds only in-frame ones; the method was immunoSEQ multiplex PCR. Of 400,000 or so clones in the sample, over 75% were seen once. Source material: PBMCs or T cells enriched from blood (not recorded which). All receptors derive from a woman aged 40 to 50 with acute COVID-19. Each CDR3 is given with its conserved first and last residue. Each record gives: J gene, V gene, D gene, clone size, CDR3 protein, CDR3 DNA. The D gene is left open where the match is weak. A row's size may be missing; if present it is once, few, many or a size class.

TRBJ2-1,TRBV19,TRBD2,.,CASSTLGTTSGEQFF,TGTGCCAGTAGTACGTTAGGGACTACTTCGGGGGAGCAGTTCTTC
TRBJ1-6,TRBV7-9,.,.,CASSSQVTYNSPLHF,TGTGCCAGCAGCTCCCAGGTGACCTATAATTCACCCCTCCACTTT
TRBJ1-2,TRBV18,TRBD1,.,CASSLGQGAYGYTF,TGTGCCAGCTCACTGGGACAGGGGGCTTATGGCTACACCTTC
TRBJ2-7,TRBV5-1,.,.,CASSLRGEQYF,TGCGCCAGCAGCTTGAGGGGGGAGCAGTACTTC
TRBJ2-3,TRBV6-5,TRBD1,.,CASSSRDRGTDTQYF,TGTGCCAGCAGTTCCCGGGACAGGGGGACAGATACGCAGTATTTT
TRBJ2-7,TRBV11-2,.,.,CASSLGQSYEQYF,TGTGCCAGCAGCCTCGGACAATCCTACGAGCAGTACTTC
TRBJ1-2,TRBV6-5,TRBD1,.,CASSRTGGDYGYTF,TGTGCCAGCAGTAGGACAGGGGGCGACTATGGCTACACCTTC
TRBJ2-6,TRBV5-4,TRBD1,.,CASSLRQGALGANVLTF,TGTGCCAGCAGCTTGCGTCAGGGGGCGCTAGGGGCCAACGTCCTGACTTTC
TRBJ1-2,TRBV9,.,.,CASSVQGRNYGYTF,TGTGCCAGCAGCGTTCAGGGGAGAAACTATGGCTACACCTTC
TRBJ1-5,TRBV9,TRBD1,.,CASSPTGVFQPQHF,TGTGCCAGCAGCCCCACAGGGGTCTTTCAGCCCCAGCATTTT
TRBJ2-7,TRBV29-1,TRBD1,.,CSVEGTGDSYEQYF,TGCAGCGTAGAAGGGACAGGGGACTCCTACGAGCAGTACTTC
TRBJ1-3,TRBV5-6,.,.,CASSPRYSSYSGNTIYF,TGTGCCAGCAGCCCTCGGTACAGTTCTTACTCTGGAAACACCATATATTTT
TRBJ2-7,TRBV7-9,TRBD1,.,CASSFASGGSGEQYF,TGTGCCAGCAGCTTCGCCTCAGGGGGCTCTGGGGAGCAGTACTTC
TRBJ1-1,TRBV4-1,.,.,CASSQVQSEAFF,TGCGCCAGCAGCCAAGTTCAGTCTGAAGCTTTCTTT
TRBJ1-1,TRBV5-1,.,.,CASSLAVAGGAFF,TGCGCCAGCAGCTTGGCCGTGGCCGGGGGGGCTTTCTTT
TRBJ1-5,TRBV6-1,.,few,CASSEARNRGNQPQHF,TGTGCCAGCAGTGAAGCGCGGAACAGGGGCAATCAGCCCCAGCATTTT
TRBJ1-6,TRBV4-1,TRBD1,few,CASSQERDRVIGSPLHF,TGCGCCAGCAGCCAAGAAAGGGACAGGGTTATTGGGTCACCCCTCCACTTT
TRBJ2-5,TRBV20-1,.,.,CSARPEETQYF,TGCAGTGCTAGACCGGAAGAGACCCAGTACTTC
TRBJ2-1,TRBV5-1,.,.,CASSWNVLTGSYNEQFF,TGCGCCAGCAGCTGGAATGTGTTAACGGGGTCCTACAATGAGCAGTTCTTC
TRBJ1-1,TRBV19,.,.,CASSINQGNTEAFF,TGTGCCAGTAGTATAAATCAGGGGAACACTGAAGCTTTCTTT
TRBJ2-7,TRBV3-1/TRBV3-2,.,.,CASSQEYGPYEQYF,TGTGCCAGCAGCCAAGAATATGGGCCCTACGAGCAGTACTTC
TRBJ1-5,TRBV12-3/TRBV12-4,.,few,CASSRQSNQPQHF,TGTGCCAGCAGCAGACAGAGCAATCAGCCCCAGCATTTT
TRBJ2-7,TRBV3-1/TRBV3-2,.,.,CASSSAYEQYF,TGTGCCAGCAGCTCTGCCTACGAGCAGTACTTC
TRBJ1-4,TRBV4-1,.,.,CASSQGMGEKLFF,TGCGCCAGCAGCCAAGGGATGGGCGAAAAACTGTTTTTT
TRBJ2-7,TRBV2,TRBD1,few,CASSSGTGQREQYF,TGTGCCAGCAGCTCCGGGACAGGGCAACGGGAGCAGTACTTC
TRBJ2-7,TRBV5-1,TRBD2,.,CASSSRLAGGTYEQYF,TGCGCCAGCAGCTCCCGACTAGCGGGGGGAACCTACGAGCAGTACTTC
TRBJ2-7,TRBV7-2,.,.,CASSQDSLYEQYF,TGTGCCAGCAGCCAAGACAGCCTATACGAGCAGTACTTC
TRBJ2-7,TRBV2,.,.,CASSDQRSSYEQYF,TGTGCCAGCAGTGACCAGCGGAGCTCCTACGAGCAGTACTTC
TRBJ1-5,TRBV6-5,.,.,CASSYIRDNFQPQHF,TGTGCCAGCAGCTACATCCGGGACAACTTTCAGCCCCAGCATTTT
TRBJ1-1,TRBV7-9,.,.,CASSLIRGAFF,TGTGCCAGCAGCTTAATTAGGGGAGCTTTCTTT